Following are 20 T cell receptor beta chains from one sample sequenced in a study of blood T cell repertoires in COVID-19. Generated by immunoSEQ multiplex PCR, the TCRdb table keeps only in-frame clones and is missing some. This table has a few hundred thousand clones, over 75% appearing once. What was sequenced was PBMCs or T cells enriched from blood (not recorded which). These receptors were collected from a man younger than 45 who had recovered from COVID-19.

The chain recombines TRBV25-1 with TRBJ2-7; D is possibly TRBD1 (6 bases). The CDR3 contains 13 residues. Trimming pared 6 bases from V and 3 bases from J, leaving 12 bases between. From germline, CDR1 is MGHDK and CDR2 SYGVNS. CDR3 protein: CASRDKGDYEQYF. DNA for the CDR3: TGTGCCAGCAGAGACAAGGGGGACTACGAGCAGTACTTC.

V gene TRBV7-6 combines with J gene TRBJ1-2; D not certain. The CDR3 runs 11 residues. Trimming cost V 5 bases and J 14 bases, with 15 bases left between them. Per the germline V gene, CDR1 is SGHVS and CDR2 is FNYEAQ. The CDR3 here is CASSVPTVRTF. The CDR3 DNA reads TGTGCCAGCAGCGTCCCGACCGTGAGGACCTTC.

The genes are TRBV5-1 and TRBJ1-2, with TRBD1 as a possible D gene (5 bases). The V gene's germline CDR1 is SGHRS and CDR2 YFSETQ. V shed 1 base and J shed 6 bases, with 22 bases lying between them. CDR3 length: 17 amino acids. The CDR3 loop reads CASSLSTGLTPLDGYTF. CDR3 coding DNA: TGCGCCAGCAGCTTGTCGACGGGACTGACACCTCTTGATGGCTACACCTTC.

V gene TRBV7-9 combines with J gene TRBJ1-1, with TRBD1 matching 8 bases. J was trimmed by 4 bases and V by 8 bases; bases with no gene match: 6. The CDR3 totals 13 residues. From germline, CDR1 is SEHNR and CDR2 FQNEAQ (reference sequence). The CDR3 region is CASGTGSGTEAFF. In nucleotides, the CDR3 is TGTGCCAGCGGGACAGGATCGGGCACTGAAGCTTTCTTT.

The V and J genes are TRBV2 and TRBJ1-2; D possibly corresponds to TRBD1 (5 bases). The CDR3 has 12 amino acids. Between the trimmed V and J ends, which lost 7 bases and 6 bases, there was a span of 12 bases. The germline CDR1 and CDR2 sequences are SNHLY and FYNNEI. The CDR3 sequence is CASTRQPNGYTF. As DNA, the CDR3 is TGTGCCAGCACTAGACAGCCCAATGGCTACACCTTC.

The CDR3 sequence is CASSSILAGGEQFF. The CDR3 DNA is TGTGCCAGCAGCTCCATTCTAGCGGGGGGCGAGCAGTTCTTC. This sequence joins TRBV7-2 and TRBJ2-1; 11 nucleotides agree with TRBD2. V lost 4 bases and J lost 10; bases outside the gene matches: 6. This CDR3 contains 14 residues. The V gene's germline CDR1 is SGHTA and CDR2 FQGNSA.

This clone occurred once. For the CDR3, the DNA is TGTGCCAGCAGTTCCCCGGGACAGGGGGCTTACGAGCAGTACTTC. Protein sequence: CASSSPGQGAYEQYF. The rearrangement uses TRBV27 and TRBJ2-7; 12 positions agree with TRBD1. The trim removed 4 bases at V and 4 bases at J, leaving 5 bases unmatched. This CDR3 is 15 amino acids long. The germline V gene encodes CDR1 MNHEY and CDR2 SMNVEV (reference sequence).

This chain connects TRBV3-1 (or the pseudogene TRBV3-2) to TRBJ2-3; the match to TRBD1 covers 7 bases. CDR1 and CDR2 (germline): LGHDT, YNNKEL (reference sequence). Trimming at V came to 5 bases and at J to 7 bases, leaving 6 bases not matched to a gene. This CDR3 is built from 13 residues. The CDR3 DNA is TGTGCCAGCAGCGAGGGACAGTTTAATACGCAGTATTTT. Amino acids: CASSEGQFNTQYF.

The chain couples TRBV25-1 to TRBJ1-2; 7 bases line up with TRBD1. CDR3 length: 13 amino acids. V lost 6 bases and J lost 7; bases outside the gene matches: 8. Germline CDR1 is MGHDK and CDR2 is SYGVNS. This chain's CDR3 is CASRRQGWGGYTF. In DNA form, the CDR3 reads TGTGCCAGCAGGAGACAGGGTTGGGGTGGCTACACCTTC.

This rearrangement joins TRBV19 to TRBJ2-7; TRBD1 matches 11 bases. CDR1 and CDR2 (germline): LNHDA, SQIVND (reference sequence). V dropped 4 bases and J dropped 3; count of bases not matched to a gene: 8. The CDR3 sequence is 16 residues long. This chain's CDR3 is CASSTFSGTGGYEQYF. CDR3 in DNA: TGTGCCAGTAGTACCTTCTCCGGGACAGGGGGCTACGAGCAGTACTTC.

The V and J genes are TRBV5-1 and TRBJ1-5; D possibly corresponds to TRBD1 (5 bases). The CDR3 is 13 residues long. The V gene lost 0 bases and the J gene lost 7 bases, with 8 bases spanning the gap. In germline, CDR1 is SGHRS, CDR2 YFSETQ. CDR3 in DNA: TGCGCCAGCAGCTTGGACGGACAACAGCCCCAGCATTTT. Translating gives CASSLDGQQPQHF. Full variable domain (remainder filled in from reference TRBV5-1 and TRBJ1-5): KAGVTQTPRYLIKTRGQQVTLSCSPISGHRSVSWYQQTPGQGLQFLFEYFSETQRNKGNFPGRFSGRQFSNSRSEMNVSTLELGDSALYLCASSLDGQQPQHFGDGTRLSIL.

This chain uses TRBV7-6 with TRBJ2-5; 9 bases agree with TRBD2. Germline CDR1 SGHVS, CDR2 FNYEAQ. The CDR3 is 15 amino acids. The trim removed 2 bases at V and 4 bases at J, leaving 5 bases unmatched. CDR3 amino acids: CASSLSRGGAETQYF. In DNA form, the CDR3 reads TGTGCCAGCAGCTTATCTCGCGGGGGGGCAGAGACCCAGTACTTC.

CDR3 sequence reads: CASSLEARYNEQFF. The CDR3 coding sequence is TGTGCCAGCAGCTTAGAGGCCCGGTACAATGAGCAGTTCTTC. The chain has TRBV7-3 and TRBJ2-1; no firm D call. The V gene's germline CDR1 is SGHTA and CDR2 FQGTGA. The V gene lost 2 bases and the J gene lost 4 bases, with 9 bases spanning the gap. The CDR3 has 14 amino acids.

V is TRBV12-3 or TRBV12-4 and J is TRBJ1-4, with D possibly being TRBD1 (5 bases). This CDR3 spans 13 amino acids. V was pared by 6 bases and J by 7 bases, with 12 bases between. The CDR3 protein is CASSFLRGEKLFF. CDR3 coding DNA: TGTGCCAGCAGCTTCCTAAGGGGTGAAAAACTGTTTTTT.

The rearrangement joins TRBV6-2 or TRBV6-3 to TRBJ2-7; D is perhaps TRBD2 (5 bases). Trimming took 0 bases from V and 2 from J, leaving 11 bases between them. Germline CDR1 MNHEY, CDR2 SVGEGT. The CDR3 consists of 15 residues. CDR3 coding DNA: TGTGCCAGCAGTTACTCGATACTGGGAGCCTACGAGCAGTACTTC. It translates to CASSYSILGAYEQYF.

This clone was recorded a few times. This chain connects TRBV29-1 to TRBJ1-1; maybe TRBD1 (6 bases). The CDR3 has 13 amino acids. Germline V gene data show CDR1 as SQVTM and CDR2 as ANQGSEA. V shed 6 bases and J shed 3 bases, with 14 bases lying between them. The CDR3 protein is CSVDQGLYTEAFF. In DNA, the CDR3 is TGCAGCGTGGATCAGGGGCTTTACACTGAAGCTTTCTTT.

The J gene is TRBJ1-1, the V gene TRBV4-1; D is undetermined. This CDR3 has 15 residues. The V and J ends lost 4 bases and 2 bases respectively, with 14 bases between them. The germline V gene encodes CDR1 MGHRA and CDR2 YSYEKL. The CDR3 nucleotides are TGCGCCAGCAGCCGAAACACCTTCAGAAACACTGAAGCTTTCTTT. Protein product: CASSRNTFRNTEAFF.

The chain couples TRBV7-9 to TRBJ1-1; D is uncertain. Looked up from germline, CDR1 is SEHNR and CDR2 is FQNEAQ (reference sequence). Trimming removed 5 bases from V and 11 bases from J, with 18 bases in between. The CDR3 spans 13 residues. For the CDR3, the DNA is TGTGCCAGCAGCCCCCCCCTAGGCGTGGAGGCTTTCTTT. Amino acids: CASSPPLGVEAFF.

The J gene is TRBJ1-2, the V gene TRBV11-2, with a weak D call TRBD1 (5 bases). The V end was cut by 0 bases, the J end by 6 bases, with 11 bases between. The V gene's germline CDR1 is SGHAT and CDR2 FQNNGV. The CDR3 runs to 14 residues. The CDR3 bases are TGTGCCAGCAGCTTAGATCGGGGGAGAGATGGCTACACCTTC. It yields the protein CASSLDRGRDGYTF. Full variable domain (outside the CDR3, taken from reference TRBV11-2 and TRBJ1-2): EAGVAQSPRYKIIEKRQSVAFWCNPISGHATLYWYQQILGQGPKLLIQFQNNGVVDDSQLPKDRFSAERLKGVDSTLKIQPAKLEDSAVYLCASSLDRGRDGYTFGSGTRLTVV.

J is TRBJ1-6 and V is TRBV9; D gene uncertain. Germline lookup yields CDR1 SGDLS and CDR2 YYNGEE. The CDR3 consists of 16 residues. Trimming removed 0 bases at V and 7 bases at J, with 14 bases between. CDR3 bases: TGTGCCAGCAGCGTAGGTGGCAATTCCTTGAATTCACCCCTCCACTTT. It encodes CASSVGGNSLNSPLHF.